This note documents a single T cell receptor (beta chain) sequence. Its antigen is as yet unknown. This sample is part of a study of cytomegalovirus exposure and HLA in healthy donors. Points from the study as a whole: Listed as cytomegalovirus-associated were approximately 160 TCR beta chains.

The CDR3 is 16 amino acids. Per the germline V gene, CDR1 is LNHDA and CDR2 is SQIVND (reference sequence). After removal of 6 bases from V and 0 bases from J, the junction contained 9 bases not matched to a gene. Assay: immunoSEQ multiplex PCR; the TCRdb copy retains only in-frame clones and omits some. This sample has 75,000 to 95,000 clones, with roughly 96% found just once. This clonotype was sampled from a man between 18 and 29 years old in good health and CMV-seronegative. This rearrangement joins TRBV19 to TRBJ1-1; the match to TRBD1 covers 8 bases. Sequenced sample: PBMCs. This CDR3 reads CASRSLQGAMNTEAFF. The CDR3 DNA is TGTGCCAGTAGATCCCTTCAGGGGGCAATGAACACTGAAGCTTTCTTT.